A single sample gave rise to the 18 T cell receptor beta chains below, sequenced in a study of blood T cell repertoires in COVID-19. This table comes from immunoSEQ multiplex PCR, and its TCRdb copy is limited to in-frame clones, with some not included. The sample lists 200,000 to 250,000 clones; 75% to 90% were seen once. The material sequenced was PBMCs or T cells enriched from blood (not recorded which). The receptors were sampled from a woman between 18 and 29 years old in a cohort exposed to, infected with or recovered from COVID-19 (not recorded which).

This chain joins TRBV28 and TRBJ1-1; D unclear. Germline V CDR1 and CDR2: MDHEN, SYDVKM. The CDR3 has 14 residues. V was shortened by 5 bases and J by 1 base, with 11 bases between the two germline ends. The CDR3 nucleotides read TGTGCCAGCAGTACGGGAGCCTCGAACACTGAAGCTTTCTTT. Translating gives CASSTGASNTEAFF.

The rearrangement uses TRBV3-1 (or the pseudogene TRBV3-2) and TRBJ2-2; maybe TRBD1 (5 bases). Trimming took 4 bases from V and 4 from J, leaving 13 bases between them. The CDR3 runs 15 residues. CDR1 and CDR2 from the germline V gene are LGHDT and YNNKEL (reference sequence). The CDR3 region has the DNA TGTGCCAGCAGCCCTTTGGAAGGGGTCACCGGGGAGCTGTTTTTT. It yields the protein CASSPLEGVTGELFF.

This clone showed up many times. This CDR3 is also generated by other DNA sequences in the sample. The rearrangement uses TRBV6-5 and TRBJ2-1, with 10 bases identical to TRBD2. The length of the CDR3 is 15 residues. The V and J ends lost 2 bases and 8 bases, in that order; junction bases with no gene match: 6. The germline gives CDR1 MNHEY, CDR2 SVGAGI. The CDR3 DNA sequence: TGTGCCAGCAGTTACGGAGCGGGAGGGCCCGATGAGCAGTTCTTC. Translating gives CASSYGAGGPDEQFF.

The CDR3 DNA reads as TGTGCCAGCCCCGCCGGGGATACGCAGTATTTT. Translation gives CASPAGDTQYF. This chain joins TRBV6-6 and TRBJ2-3; D remains ambiguous. V was trimmed by 8 bases and J by 6 bases, leaving 9 bases between them. The CDR3 loop spans 11 amino acids. Germline V CDR1 and CDR2: MNHNY, SVGAGI (reference sequence).

The chain employs TRBV5-4 and TRBJ2-7, with 11 bases fitting TRBD2. The trim removed 4 bases at V and 4 bases at J, leaving 7 bases unmatched. The CDR3 length is 15 residues. Germline lookup yields CDR1 SGHNT and CDR2 YYREEE (reference sequence). For the CDR3, the DNA is TGTGCCAGCAGCACCACTAGCGGGGGTAGGTACGAGCAGTACTTC. Translation: CASSTTSGGRYEQYF.

CDR3 sequence reads: CASSLWSSGADTQYF. For the CDR3, the DNA is TGCGCCAGCAGCTTGTGGTCCTCAGGTGCAGATACGCAGTATTTT. The chain links TRBV5-1 to TRBJ2-3; no clear D. Per germline, CDR1 SGHRS and CDR2 YFSETQ. Trimming took off 1 base at V and 4 bases at J, with 13 bases between the two ends. This CDR3 has 15 residues.

V gene TRBV7-8 combines with J gene TRBJ1-5; TRBD1 matches 8 bases. The ends lost 4 bases at V and 6 bases at J; junction bases unmatched: 11. CDR1 and CDR2 from the germline V gene are SGHVS and FQNEAQ. The CDR3 runs to 16 residues. The CDR3 spells CASSSRQGIDRQPQHF. CDR3 bases: TGTGCCAGCAGCTCCCGACAGGGGATAGATCGTCAGCCCCAGCATTTT.

The chain's CDR3 is CASSKGRDRSSYEQYF. As DNA, the CDR3 is TGTGCCAGCAGCAAAGGCCGGGACAGGAGCTCCTACGAGCAGTACTTC. The genes are TRBV21-1 and TRBJ2-7; the D segment call TRBD1 is taken from the table without a DNA check. TRBV21-1 is a recognized pseudogene. This CDR3 spans 16 amino acids.

This clone is a singleton in its sample. The CDR3 loop reads CASSSIKLAGQETQYF. CDR3 nucleotides: TGTGCCAGCAGTTCGATAAAGCTAGCGGGCCAAGAGACCCAGTACTTC. The chain uses TRBV27 and TRBJ2-5, with TRBD2 identical over 8 bases. V was pared by 4 bases and J by 1 base, with 8 bases of the junction left unmatched. This CDR3 has 16 amino acids. Germline V gene data show CDR1 as MNHEY and CDR2 as SMNVEV (reference sequence).

The J gene is TRBJ1-2, the V gene TRBV28, with 9 bases aligning to TRBD1. Germline V gene sequence: CDR1 MDHEN, CDR2 SYDVKM. The CDR3 spans 14 residues. J lost 4 bases, V lost 6 bases, and 6 bases had no gene match. The chain's CDR3 is CASSAPGQGYGYTF. Here the CDR3 DNA reads TGTGCCAGCAGCGCTCCGGGACAGGGCTATGGCTACACCTTC.

V is TRBV28 and J is TRBJ2-2; tentative D call: TRBD1 (6 bases). Germline V CDR1 and CDR2: MDHEN, SYDVKM. The CDR3 extends over 16 amino acids. Trimming shortened V by 2 bases and J by 4 bases, and 14 bases separated the two germline ends. CDR3 DNA sequence: TGTGCCAGCAGTTTACCCGGGACAACCTTCACCGGGGAGCTGTTTTTT. Its translation: CASSLPGTTFTGELFF.

The chain links TRBV18 to TRBJ1-2; 7 bases agree with TRBD1. The V segment lost 0 bases and the J segment 6 bases; nucleotides outside the gene matches: 13. CDR1 and CDR2 (germline): KGHSH, LQKENI. The length of the CDR3 is 17 residues. The CDR3 here is CASSPPGTVRATDGYTF. As DNA, the CDR3 is TGTGCCAGCTCACCACCCGGGACAGTACGGGCGACCGATGGCTACACCTTC.

The rearrangement links TRBV3-1 (or the pseudogene TRBV3-2) to TRBJ1-4, with TRBD1 as a possible D gene (6 bases). CDR3 length equals 14 residues. Germline CDR1 LGHDT, CDR2 YNNKEL (reference sequence). Trimming removed 0 bases from V and 13 bases from J, with 15 bases in between. CDR3 DNA sequence: TGTGCCAGCAGCCAAGATAGGAGGGGGGGTATACTGTTTTTT. Protein: CASSQDRRGGILFF.

This clone was detected only once. The chain uses TRBV11-2 and TRBJ2-7; weak D call: TRBD1 (5 bases). From germline, CDR1 is SGHAT and CDR2 FQNNGV. Trimming cost V 0 bases and J 3 bases, with 15 bases left between them. This CDR3 has 16 amino acids. The CDR3 nucleotides read TGTGCCAGCAGCTTAGATGTGTGGACACAAATCTACGAGCAGTACTTC. Its translation: CASSLDVWTQIYEQYF.

The chain employs TRBV10-3 and TRBJ2-2; 9 nucleotides match TRBD1. With V trimmed by 6 bases and J by 6 bases, 11 bases remained unmatched. Per the germline V gene, CDR1 is ENHRY and CDR2 is SYGVKD. This CDR3 is built from 16 residues. The CDR3 region is CAISGNRGQWAGELFF. DNA of the CDR3: TGTGCCATCAGCGGGAACAGGGGGCAGTGGGCCGGGGAGCTGTTTTTT.

The CDR3 loop is CATTGAMGTEAFF. CDR3 nucleotide sequence: TGTGCCACAACAGGGGCGATGGGCACTGAAGCTTTCTTT. J is TRBJ1-1 and V is TRBV2; the match to TRBD1 covers 7 bases. Germline CDR1 is SNHLY and CDR2 is FYNNEI. The CDR3 extends over 13 amino acids. With V trimmed by 10 bases and J by 4 bases, 9 bases remained unmatched.

V usage is TRBV19 and J usage is TRBJ1-1; 7 bases line up with TRBD1. The CDR3 is 15 amino acids. CDR1 and CDR2 from the germline V gene are LNHDA and SQIVND (reference sequence). With 3 bases clipped from V and 4 bases from J, the junction kept 8 bases outside the gene matches. This chain's CDR3 is CASSILPTGSTEAFF. CDR3 coding DNA: TGTGCCAGTAGTATCCTTCCGACAGGGAGCACTGAAGCTTTCTTT.

The chain combines TRBV5-4 with TRBJ1-2; maybe TRBD1 (6 bases). The CDR3 is 15 amino acids. V was cut by 3 bases and J by 4 bases, with 16 bases left in between. Germline CDR1 reads SGHNT; CDR2 reads YYREEE (reference sequence). In DNA, the CDR3 is TGTGCCAGCAGCTCTCGGCTGACAGGTCTCTATGGCTACACCTTC. Encoded protein: CASSSRLTGLYGYTF.